Detailed here is one TCR beta chain. Its antigen is still unknown. Researchers ran eight separate cDNA reactions for each sample. TCRdb re-called the 5' RACE reads, yielding one record per CDR3 amino acid sequence without DNA. The sample table includes approximately 390,000 distinct CDR3 sequences. Germline CDR1 LGHDT, CDR2 YNNKEL (reference sequence). This CDR3 is built from 14 residues. These data belong to a study of monozygotic twins with inflammatory bowel disease. Overall study findings and caveats: The inverse Simpson measure of TCRbeta diversity was lower in IBD patients than in healthy co-twins.

The sample was blood. The rearrangement uses TRBV3-1 and TRBJ1-6. The origin of this receptor is a human donor with ulcerative colitis or Crohn's disease, or a healthy co-twin of an affected twin (not recorded which). CDR3 protein: CATKTERTNSPLHF.